These 32 T cell receptor beta chains were all obtained from the same sample, sequenced in a study of radiation and T cells in renal cell carcinoma. TCRdb's copy holds only in-frame clones and misses some; the assay was immunoSEQ multiplex PCR. The repertoire consists of some 43,000 clones, with 80% to 85% occurring once and the leading ten covering around 26%. Noted time point: blood 4 weeks post-SBRT, at nephrectomy. The treatment was: 15 Gy SBRT to primary tumor, nephrectomy 4 weeks later. Here the sequenced sample was blood, taken from a patient whose treatment included radiotherapy and nephrectomy. These receptors all come from a woman aged 70-85 years with renal cell carcinoma.

This chain joins TRBV2 and TRBJ1-1, with D unclear. The CDR3 covers 14 residues. CDR1 is SNHLY, CDR2 FYNNEI, per germline. Between the trimmed V and J ends, which lost 1 base and 4 bases, there was a span of 10 bases. The CDR3 reads CASSEGALATEAFF. As DNA, the CDR3 is TGTGCCAGCAGTGAAGGAGCCTTGGCCACTGAAGCTTTCTTT.

CDR3 nucleotides: TGTGCCAGCATTCTCGAAGGGGGTTCGGGAAATTCACCCCTCCACTTT. It translates to CASILEGGSGNSPLHF. The chain has TRBV21-1 and TRBJ1-6; the table names TRBD1, a call not compared with the DNA. TRBV21-1 represents a pseudogene. The CDR3 runs 16 residues.

This rearrangement joins TRBV27 to TRBJ2-2, with D uncertain. The ends were cut back, 0 bases at V and 3 bases at J, with 8 bases in the middle. CDR1 MNHEY and CDR2 SMNVEV come from the germline V gene (reference sequence). There are 15 residues in the CDR3. The CDR3 nucleotides read TGTGCCAGCAGTTTATCGGCCCGATACACCGGGGAGCTGTTTTTT. Translating it yields CASSLSARYTGELFF.

The chain couples TRBV20-1 to TRBJ2-3; D is unclear. The CDR3 consists of 10 residues. Germline CDR1 reads DFQATT; CDR2 reads SNEGSKA (reference sequence). V lost 5 bases to trimming and J lost 5 bases, with 5 bases between them. The CDR3 region has the DNA TGCAGTGCTCCTCTAGATACGCAGTATTTT. This gives the protein CSAPLDTQYF.

This chain uses TRBV5-6 with TRBJ1-6; 7 bases agree with TRBD1. The CDR3 totals 16 residues. From germline, CDR1 is SGHDT and CDR2 YYEEEE. After removal of 0 bases from V and 7 bases from J, the junction contained 7 bases not matched to a gene. The CDR3 coding sequence is TGTGCCAGCAGCTTGGGAGGCGGGACAGACAATTCACCCCTCCACTTT. Translating gives CASSLGGGTDNSPLHF.

The gene calls are TRBV5-1 and TRBJ1-5, with a possible D match to TRBD1 (6 bases). Germline CDR1 SGHRS, CDR2 YFSETQ. The CDR3 has 15 amino acids. Trimming took 0 bases from V and 4 from J, leaving 11 bases between them. CDR3 sequence reads: CASSLDGQGNQPQHF. In nucleotides, the CDR3 is TGCGCCAGCAGCTTGGATGGGCAGGGGAATCAGCCCCAGCATTTT. Together with reference TRBV5-1 and TRBJ1-5, the CDR3 gives the full variable domain: KAGVTQTPRYLIKTRGQQVTLSCSPISGHRSVSWYQQTPGQGLQFLFEYFSETQRNKGNFPGRFSGRQFSNSRSEMNVSTLELGDSALYLCASSLDGQGNQPQHFGDGTRLSIL.

This chain links TRBV7-2 with TRBJ2-1, with TRBD1 matching over 7 bases. Germline CDR1 SGHTA, CDR2 FQGNSA. CDR3 size: 15 residues. V lost 5 bases, J lost 8 bases, and 12 bases stayed unmatched. CDR3 bases: TGTGCCAGCAGCCCTAAGGGACAGCAAATCGATGAGCAGTTCTTC. As protein: CASSPKGQQIDEQFF.

V gene TRBV7-2 combines with J gene TRBJ2-5; 7 nucleotides align to TRBD2. The trim removed 5 bases at V and 4 bases at J, leaving 13 bases unmatched. Germline V gives CDR1 SGHTA, CDR2 FQGNSA. The length of the CDR3 is 16 residues. The CDR3 bases are TGTGCCAGCAGCAACCCCTTTCAGCGGGGTCCAGAGACCCAGTACTTC. As protein: CASSNPFQRGPETQYF.

The chain uses TRBV19 and TRBJ2-7, with 7 bases identical to TRBD1. J gave up 2 bases and V 5 bases, and 6 bases lay outside the gene matches. CDR1 is LNHDA and CDR2 is SQIVND in the germline V gene (reference sequence). This CDR3 has 14 residues. The CDR3 protein is CASSPPQGAYEQYF. The CDR3 bases are TGTGCCAGTAGTCCCCCCCAGGGGGCCTACGAGCAGTACTTC.

The CDR3 reads CASSRRTGDPEKLFF. The CDR3 bases are TGTGCCAGCTCTCGCAGGACAGGGGATCCCGAAAAACTGTTTTTT. The chain links TRBV18 to TRBJ1-4; 9 nucleotides match TRBD1. With 6 bases clipped from V and 8 bases from J, the junction kept 10 bases outside the gene matches. The CDR3 extends over 15 amino acids. CDR1 and CDR2 from the germline V gene are KGHSH and LQKENI.

The V and J genes are TRBV5-1 and TRBJ2-5; 7 bases are shared with TRBD2. The CDR3 loop spans 16 amino acids. V lost 0 bases, J lost 4 bases, and 9 bases stayed unmatched. Germline V gene sequence: CDR1 SGHRS, CDR2 YFSETQ. CDR3 in amino acids: CASSLVGGTPGETQYF. The CDR3 nucleotides read TGCGCCAGCAGCTTGGTGGGGGGGACCCCGGGAGAGACCCAGTACTTC.

This clone occurred many times. The chain recombines TRBV27 with TRBJ2-1; D gene uncertain. V lost 6 bases, J lost 0 bases, and 12 bases lay in between. Germline V gene lookup returns CDR1 MNHEY and CDR2 SMNVEV (reference sequence). The CDR3 totals 15 residues. CDR3 bases: TGTGCCAGCAGCCTACACCTCTCCTCCTACAATGAGCAGTTCTTC. It is translated as CASSLHLSSYNEQFF.

The V call is TRBV11-2, the J call TRBJ1-3; D is unresolved. The germline V and J ends were trimmed by 0 bases and 2 bases, with 8 bases remaining between them. CDR1 SGHAT and CDR2 FQNNGV come from the germline V gene. The CDR3 spans 15 residues. The CDR3 spells CASSLDLAAGNTIYF. The CDR3 DNA sequence: TGTGCCAGCAGCTTAGATCTGGCAGCTGGAAACACCATATATTTT. The full variable domain, with the rest looked up from reference TRBV11-2 and TRBJ1-3, is EAGVAQSPRYKIIEKRQSVAFWCNPISGHATLYWYQQILGQGPKLLIQFQNNGVVDDSQLPKDRFSAERLKGVDSTLKIQPAKLEDSAVYLCASSLDLAAGNTIYFGEGSWLTVV.

This sequence joins TRBV18 and TRBJ2-7, with 9 bases lining up with TRBD2. Germline V lookup: CDR1 KGHSH, CDR2 LQKENI. This CDR3 has 16 amino acids. V lost 1 base to trimming and J lost 0 bases; unmatched junction nucleotides: 4. CDR3 residues: CASSPRASGDSYEQYF. Written as DNA, the CDR3 is TGTGCCAGCTCACCACGAGCTAGCGGGGACTCCTACGAGCAGTACTTC.

The rearrangement uses TRBV18 and TRBJ2-6; 7 nucleotides line up with TRBD1. Germline V gene data show CDR1 as KGHSH and CDR2 as LQKENI. This CDR3 spans 17 amino acids. Trimming cost V 8 bases and J 6 bases; bases outside gene matches: 16. The CDR3 sequence is CASRRTGQTKQANVLTF. In DNA form, the CDR3 reads TGTGCCAGCAGGCGGACAGGTCAAACTAAGCAGGCCAACGTCCTGACTTTC.

V gene TRBV29-1 combines with J gene TRBJ2-7; D ambiguous. Germline loops: CDR1 SQVTM, CDR2 ANQGSEA. Trimming removed 6 bases at V and 2 bases at J, with 20 bases between. This CDR3 has 15 amino acids. Here the CDR3 reads CSVQRMGGTTYEQYF. CDR3 nucleotide sequence: TGCAGCGTCCAACGAATGGGCGGTACAACCTACGAGCAGTACTTC.

The chain is built from TRBV18 and TRBJ2-1; TRBD2 agrees at 10 bases. The CDR3 runs 12 residues. Trimming cost V 5 bases and J 13 bases; bases outside gene matches: 5. Germline V CDR1 and CDR2: KGHSH, LQKENI. CDR3 nucleotide sequence: TGTGCCAGCTCAGCTAGCGGGAGAGGTCAGTTCTTC. Translated: CASSASGRGQFF.

CDR3 DNA: TGTGCCAGCAGCTTTTGGGGGCCCGGAAACACCATATATTTT. It codes for CASSFWGPGNTIYF. The gene calls are TRBV5-4 and TRBJ1-3; D may be TRBD1 (6 bases). This CDR3 is built from 14 residues. V shed 2 bases and J shed 4 bases, with 10 bases lying between them. CDR1 SGHNT and CDR2 YYREEE come from the germline V gene (reference sequence).

V usage is TRBV5-1 and J usage is TRBJ1-1; 9 bases agree with TRBD1. Germline V gene data show CDR1 as SGHRS and CDR2 as YFSETQ. CDR3 length: 15 amino acids. Unmatched junction bases numbered 14, after V lost 3 bases and J lost 11 bases. The CDR3 region is CASSSAGTGNHYAFF. The CDR3 nucleotides read TGCGCCAGCAGCTCTGCCGGGACAGGGAATCACTACGCTTTCTTT.

The chain joins TRBV6-6 to TRBJ1-2, with a tentative D call TRBD1 (6 bases). The V end lost 5 bases, the J end lost 6 bases, and 10 bases lay between the germline ends. CDR1 and CDR2 from the germline V gene are MNHNY and SVGAGI (reference sequence). The CDR3 loop spans 12 amino acids. CDR3 sequence reads: CASSVSGDGYTF. The DNA for the CDR3 is TGTGCCAGCAGTGTATCAGGGGATGGCTACACCTTC.

The chain carries TRBV11-3 and TRBJ2-3; 7 nucleotides line up with TRBD2. Germline CDR1 and CDR2: SGHNT and YENEEA. The junction had 6 bases not matched to a gene; V was cut back by 3 bases and J by 3 bases. This CDR3 has 15 residues. The CDR3 region is CASSLGGEGTDTQYF. CDR3 DNA: TGTGCCAGCAGCTTGGGGGGGGAAGGAACAGATACGCAGTATTTT.

There are a few counts of this clone. CDR3 nucleotide sequence: TGCAGTCCCTACTCCGGGGAGACCCAGTACTTC. It specifies CSPYSGETQYF. The V and J genes are TRBV20-1 and TRBJ2-5; D gene unclear. This CDR3 is built from 11 residues. V lost 8 bases to trimming and J lost 5 bases, with 12 bases between them. CDR1 DFQATT and CDR2 SNEGSKA come from the germline V gene (reference sequence).

DNA for the CDR3: TGTGCCAGCTCACCAACCAGGGCCCGGGGCACCGGGGAGCTGTTTTTT. Translating gives CASSPTRARGTGELFF. The rearrangement links TRBV18 to TRBJ2-2; D may correspond to TRBD1 or TRBD2 (5 bases each). V lost 2 bases, J lost 4 bases, and 14 bases lay in between. CDR1 and CDR2 (germline): KGHSH, LQKENI. This CDR3 is built from 16 residues.

The chain is built from TRBV11-2 and TRBJ2-3; D is unclear. The germline CDR1 and CDR2 sequences are SGHAT and FQNNGV. Deletions cut 3 bases from V and 5 bases from J, with 6 bases between. This CDR3 comprises 12 residues. The CDR3 nucleotides are TGTGCCAGCAGCTTCGGGCTAGATACGCAGTATTTT. Protein: CASSFGLDTQYF.

This clone came up a few times. This chain links TRBV9 with TRBJ2-1, with 8 bases lining up with TRBD1. CDR3 size: 13 residues. The germline V gene has CDR1 SGDLS and CDR2 YYNGEE. V shed 10 bases, J shed 8 bases, and the junction held 11 bases outside the gene matches. CDR3 nucleotides: TGTGCCTCGACCGGGACAGGAGGGGATGAGCAGTTCTTC. Protein: CASTGTGGDEQFF.

The chain combines TRBV7-2 with TRBJ1-5; possible D gene TRBD1, 5 bases. V shed 5 bases and J shed 4 bases, with 9 bases lying between them. CDR1 and CDR2 (germline): SGHTA, FQGNSA. The CDR3 is 13 residues long. The CDR3 here is CASSPGANQPQHF. CDR3 coding DNA: TGTGCCAGCAGCCCCGGGGCGAATCAGCCCCAGCATTTT.

The gene calls are TRBV4-2 and TRBJ1-5; possibly TRBD1 for D (5 bases). V was cut by 0 bases and J by 2 bases, with 11 bases left in between. The V gene's germline CDR1 is LGHNA and CDR2 YNFKEQ. The CDR3 loop spans 16 amino acids. The CDR3 coding sequence is TGTGCCAGCAGCCAAGAGGCGGGGGTCGGCAATCAGCCCCAGCATTTT. Its protein is CASSQEAGVGNQPQHF.

The chain joins TRBV14 to TRBJ2-5; D uncertain. CDR1 and CDR2 (germline): SGHDN, FVKESK. The V end was cut by 5 bases, the J end by 0 bases, with 16 bases between. The CDR3 runs to 16 residues. The CDR3 DNA sequence: TGTGCCAGCAGCTTACGGCTCCCGACCTACCAAGAGACCCAGTACTTC. Protein product: CASSLRLPTYQETQYF. The full variable domain, its missing parts supplied by reference TRBV14 and TRBJ2-5, is EAGVTQFPSHSVIEKGQTVTLRCDPISGHDNLYWYRRVMGKEIKFLLHFVKESKQDESGMPNNRFLAERTGGTYSTLKVQPAELEDSGVYFCASSLRLPTYQETQYFGPGTRLLVL.

V usage is TRBV11-2 and J usage is TRBJ2-2; D uncertain. Looked up from germline, CDR1 is SGHAT and CDR2 is FQNNGV. The germline V and J ends were trimmed by 4 bases and 5 bases, with 14 bases remaining between them. The CDR3 is made up of 15 amino acids. The CDR3 is CASSSVTLWTGELFF. In DNA, the CDR3 is TGTGCCAGCAGCTCTGTAACCCTTTGGACCGGGGAGCTGTTTTTT. Combining the CDR3 with reference TRBV11-2 and TRBJ2-2 gives the whole variable domain EAGVAQSPRYKIIEKRQSVAFWCNPISGHATLYWYQQILGQGPKLLIQFQNNGVVDDSQLPKDRFSAERLKGVDSTLKIQPAKLEDSAVYLCASSSVTLWTGELFFGEGSRLTVL.

V gene TRBV19 combines with J gene TRBJ2-4, with D possibly TRBD1 on 5 matching bases. Germline V gene sequence: CDR1 LNHDA, CDR2 SQIVND (reference sequence). CDR3 length: 17 amino acids. V lost 1 base and J lost 4, with 17 bases in between. In DNA, the CDR3 is TGTGCCAGTAGTATAGTCACCCCTGCAGGGCGAAAAAACATTCAGTACTTC. Residues: CASSIVTPAGRKNIQYF.

The chain recombines TRBV2 with TRBJ1-2, with D possibly matching TRBD1 (5 bases). Between the trimmed V and J ends, which lost 4 bases and 5 bases, there was a span of 11 bases. Germline CDR1 and CDR2: SNHLY and FYNNEI. The CDR3 covers 13 residues. The CDR3 spells CASSGRDGYGYTF. CDR3 in DNA: TGTGCCAGCAGTGGCAGGGATGGTTATGGCTACACCTTC.

CDR3 sequence reads: CASSPLQGGETQYF. The CDR3 DNA follows: TGTGCCAGCTCACCACTGCAGGGGGGAGAGACCCAGTACTTC. The V and J genes are TRBV18 and TRBJ2-5; D possibly corresponds to TRBD1 (7 bases). Germline V CDR1 and CDR2: KGHSH, LQKENI. V gave up 1 base and J gave up 4 bases, with 10 bases separating them. This CDR3 has 14 residues.